A single sample gave rise to the 2 T cell receptor beta chains below, sequenced in a study of siplizumab effects on memory and regulatory T cells. Repertoires were generated with immunoSEQ multiplex PCR, while TCRdb's copy carries only in-frame clones and drops some. This table has tens of thousands of clones, about 95% appearing once. The sample comprised CD8+ T cells sorted from blood. The receptors come from a human donor in good health.

The chain carries TRBV28 and TRBJ2-5, with TRBD1 matching over 8 bases. Matching the DNA end better, TRBJ2-7 makes the J call doubtful. CDR3 length: 14 amino acids. Germline lookup yields CDR1 MDHEN and CDR2 SYDVKM. The CDR3 DNA is TGTGCCAGCAGTTTCCTTACGACAGGGGACGAGCAGTACTTC. Amino acids: CASSFLTTGDEQYF.

The J gene is TRBJ2-1, the V gene TRBV19; D is perhaps TRBD2 (7 bases). The length of the CDR3 is 15 residues. V lost 1 base, J lost 7 bases, and 14 bases lay in between. CDR1 and CDR2 from the germline V gene are LNHDA and SQIVND (reference sequence). DNA for the CDR3: TGTGCCAGTAGTATAGGGCCAGGGAGGGGGAATGAGCAGTTCTTC. Amino acids: CASSIGPGRGNEQFF.